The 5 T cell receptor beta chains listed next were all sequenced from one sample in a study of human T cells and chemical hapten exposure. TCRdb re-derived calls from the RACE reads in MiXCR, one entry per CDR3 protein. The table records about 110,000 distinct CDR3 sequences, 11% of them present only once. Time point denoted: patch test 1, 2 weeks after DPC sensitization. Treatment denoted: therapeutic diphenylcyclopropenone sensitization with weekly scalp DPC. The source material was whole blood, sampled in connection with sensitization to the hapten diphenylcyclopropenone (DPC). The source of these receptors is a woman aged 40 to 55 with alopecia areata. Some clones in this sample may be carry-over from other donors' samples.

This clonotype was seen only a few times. CDR3 sequence: CSARAGLAGNQETQYF. The CDR3 bases are TGCAGTGCTAGGGCCGGACTAGCGGGAAACCAAGAGACCCAGTACTTC. The gene calls are TRBV20-1 and TRBJ2-5; 12 nucleotides align to TRBD2. The CDR3 is 16 residues long. Germline CDR1 is DFQATT and CDR2 is SNEGSKA (reference sequence). V was clipped by 3 bases and J by 0 bases; unmatched bases: 5.

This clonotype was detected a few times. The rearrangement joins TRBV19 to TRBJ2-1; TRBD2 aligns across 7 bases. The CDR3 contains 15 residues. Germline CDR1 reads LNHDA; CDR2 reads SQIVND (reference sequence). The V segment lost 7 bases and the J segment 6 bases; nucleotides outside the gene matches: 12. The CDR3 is CASTPGLGRFNEQFF. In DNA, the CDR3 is TGTGCCAGTACCCCTGGACTAGGGAGGTTCAATGAGCAGTTCTTC. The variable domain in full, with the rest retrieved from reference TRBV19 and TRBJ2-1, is DGGITQSPKYLFRKEGQNVTLSCEQNLNHDAMYWYRQDPGQGLRLIYYSQIVNDFQKGDIAEGYSVSREKKESFPLTVTSAQKNPTAFYLCASTPGLGRFNEQFFGPGTRLTVL.

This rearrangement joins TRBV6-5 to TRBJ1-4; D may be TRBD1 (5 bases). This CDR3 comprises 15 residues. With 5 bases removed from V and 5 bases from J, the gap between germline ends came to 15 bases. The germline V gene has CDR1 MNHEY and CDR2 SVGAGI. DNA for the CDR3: TGTGCCAGCAGTCTGGCAGGGAGGAGGAATGAAAAACTGTTTTTT. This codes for CASSLAGRRNEKLFF.

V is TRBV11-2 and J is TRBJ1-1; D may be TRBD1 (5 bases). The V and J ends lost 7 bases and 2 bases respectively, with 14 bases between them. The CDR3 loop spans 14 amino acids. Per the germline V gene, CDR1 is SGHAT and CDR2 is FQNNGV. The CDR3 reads CASTLGGINTEAFF. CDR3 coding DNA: TGTGCCAGCACTTTGGGGGGGATAAACACTGAAGCTTTCTTT.

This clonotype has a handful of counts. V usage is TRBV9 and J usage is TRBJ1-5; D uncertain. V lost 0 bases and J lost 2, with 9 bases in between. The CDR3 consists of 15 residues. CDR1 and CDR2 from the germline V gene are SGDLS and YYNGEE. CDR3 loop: CASSVDGSGNQPQHF. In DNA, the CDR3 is TGTGCCAGCAGCGTAGATGGATCCGGCAATCAGCCCCAGCATTTT.